This TCR beta chain originates from a study of T cell responses to AZD1222 COVID-19 vaccine. Study outcomes and limitations: Among AZD1222 vaccinees, only 5 to 7 were seropositive at baseline. There were vaccine-associated CD4 TCRs across spike, dominant at 160-218 and 743-854. Two doses of AZD1222 preceded a rise in Spike-specific TCR breadth and depth.

Data came from immunoSEQ multiplex PCR; TCRdb stores just in-frame clones and leaves some out. The sample shows 80,000 to 100,000 clones, around nine tenths of them seen only once. This CDR3 has 14 residues. The germline V and J ends were trimmed by 3 bases and 2 bases, with 9 bases remaining between them. The germline gives CDR1 SGDLS, CDR2 YYNGEE. A word on this clone: Its antigen remains unknown.

The receptor comes from an adult who received the AZD1222 COVID-19 vaccine. The chain recombines TRBV9 with TRBJ1-5; a possible D gene is TRBD1 (5 bases). The source material was peripheral blood, sampled 28 days after the second AZD1222 dose. CDR3 bases: TGTGCCAGCAGCGCAGGGACTGGCAATCAGCCCCAGCATTTT. Translation: CASSAGTGNQPQHF. Full variable domain (outside the CDR3, taken from reference TRBV9 and TRBJ1-5): DSGVTQTPKHLITATGQRVTLRCSPRSGDLSVYWYQQSLDQGLQFLIQYYNGEERAKGNILERFSAQQFPDLHSELNLSSLELGDSALYFCASSAGTGNQPQHFGDGTRLSIL.